The clone carrying this T cell receptor (beta chain) has a handful of counts. Its specificity is unknown. In the same sample, other DNA sequences code for this CDR3. The data were obtained in a study of beta chain features in type 1 diabetes. For the study at large: Healthy donors and patients showed comparable age, gender and cell yields. Study-level results: All four CD4+ subsets of Type 1 diabetes patients contained TCRB CDR3s that were moderately but significantly shorter. A closer apparent resemblance between naive, central memory and Treg TCRB repertoires was seen in patients than in healthy donors.

The CDR3 consists of 13 residues. Trimming shortened V by 4 bases and J by 2 bases, and 3 bases separated the two germline ends. Germline assignment: CDR1 SNHLY and CDR2 FYNNEI. All of the isolated RNA was reverse transcribed, so expressed TCRB transcripts were sequenced. TCRdb's copy holds only in-frame clones and misses some; the assay was immunoSEQ multiplex PCR. The sample lists 450,000 or so clones, about 10% seen once, with over 0.04% in the top ten. The origin of this receptor is a woman in her late teens or twenties in good health. Sequenced sample: naive CD4+ T cells from blood. The chain has TRBV2 and TRBJ2-6; D ambiguous. The CDR3 bases are TGTGCCAGCAGTGGGGCTGGGGCCAACGTCCTGACTTTC. The encoded protein is CASSGAGANVLTF.